Listed below are T cell receptor beta chains from one sample, sequenced in a study of shared T cell receptors in the human thymus. The data were produced by immunoSEQ multiplex PCR, yet TCRdb's version contains in-frame clones alone and is incomplete. Of 450,000 to 650,000 clones listed, about four fifths are singletons. These data also formed part of another study, on human thymus T cells.

Sequenced: thymocytes. These receptors all stem from a boy younger than two with a congenital heart defect. Each CDR3 is given with its conserved first and last residue. The order of the fields is J gene, V gene, clone size, D gene, CDR3 DNA, CDR3 protein. D genes are given only for firm matches. Not all rows give a size; the values are once, few, many and, for expanded clones, a class.

TRBJ1-3 | TRBV7-2 | - | - | TGTGCCAGCAGCTTAGGCGCGGTCAAGAGCTCTGGAAACACCATATATTTT | CASSLGAVKSSGNTIYF
TRBJ2-7 | TRBV4-2 | few | - | TGTGCCAGCAGCCCGGAGGGGCAGTTCTCCTACGAGCAGTACTTC | CASSPEGQFSYEQYF
TRBJ1-2 | TRBV6-1 | few | TRBD1 | TGTGCCAGCAGTGATGCGACAGGGCCAAACTATGGCTACACCTTC | CASSDATGPNYGYTF
TRBJ2-1 | TRBV18 | - | - | TGTGCCAGCTCACCACCTGAAAGAGACGGGAGCTCCTACAATGAGCAGTTCTTC | CASSPPERDGSSYNEQFF
TRBJ2-7 | TRBV6-5 | few | - | TGTGCCAGCAGACAGATCTACGAGCAGTACTTC | CASRQIYEQYF
TRBJ2-1 | TRBV27 | - | TRBD2 | TGTGCCAGCACCCGCGGGAGGCGCTATGAGCAGTTCTTC | CASTRGRRYEQFF
TRBJ2-7 | TRBV27 | - | TRBD2 | TGTGCCAGCAGTTTACAGCGGGGGGGAGGCGGGCGGACGGCTGATTACGAGCAGTACTTC | CASSLQRGGGGRTADYEQYF
TRBJ2-3 | TRBV5-1 | - | TRBD1 | TGCGCCAGCAGCATCCGGGACAGGGGAACAGATACGCAGTATTTT | CASSIRDRGTDTQYF
TRBJ2-3 | TRBV15 | - | TRBD2 | TGTGCCACCAGCAGATACCTCGGACTAGCGGGAGTTTCCCACACAGATACGCAGTATTTT | CATSRYLGLAGVSHTDTQYF
TRBJ2-7 | TRBV27 | once | TRBD1 | TGTGCCAGCCACCAGGGGACAGGGGCGCACGAGCAGTACTTC | CASHQGTGAHEQYF
TRBJ1-1 | TRBV6-6 | once | - | TGTGCCAGCAGTTCCATGAACACTGAAGCTTTCTTT | CASSSMNTEAFF
TRBJ2-2 | TRBV4-1 | - | TRBD2 | TGCGCCAGCAGCCGTACTAGCGGGAGCGACGGGGAGCTGTTTTTT | CASSRTSGSDGELFF
TRBJ1-1 | TRBV5-1 | few | - | TGCGCCAGCAGCCTCCGGGGTGGACTCGAAGCTTTCTTT | CASSLRGGLEAFF
TRBJ2-7 | TRBV5-6 | - | TRBD2 | TGTGCCAGCAGCTTTCAGGGAGGGCTCGAGCAGTACTTC | CASSFQGGLEQYF
TRBJ2-3 | TRBV18 | few | TRBD2 | TGTGCCAGCTCACGGTCCCTGGCTAGCGGGAGGAGAGACACAGATACGCAGTATTTT | CASSRSLASGRRDTDTQYF
TRBJ2-7 | TRBV9 | - | TRBD2 | TGTGCCAGCAGCGTAGCTGGCGGGAGGGACCGCTGCGAGCAGTACTTC | CASSVAGGRDRCEQYF
TRBJ2-3 | TRBV19 | - | - | TGTGCCAGTAGTCTGGCCAGGGGCTCCCCGGACGGCACAGATACGCAGTATTTT | CASSLARGSPDGTDTQYF
TRBJ2-5 | TRBV5-1 | - | - | TGCGCCAGCAGCTTGGAGGCAGGGGACCAAGAGACCCAGTACTTC | CASSLEAGDQETQYF
TRBJ1-5 | TRBV6-5 | - | TRBD1 | TGTGCCAGCAGCTCCGGGACAGGGAATCAGCCCCAGCATTTT | CASSSGTGNQPQHF
TRBJ1-3 | TRBV4-2 | few | - | TGTGCCAGCACCAATTCACACTACTCTGGAAACACCATATATTTT | CASTNSHYSGNTIYF
TRBJ2-7 | TRBV19 | - | - | TGTGCCAGTAGTTACGTGGGGACTCCTTTCTACGAGCAGTACTTC | CASSYVGTPFYEQYF
TRBJ1-2 | TRBV28 | - | - | TGTGCCAGCAGGCCTTCGACAGTATCCTATGGCTACACCTTC | CASRPSTVSYGYTF
TRBJ2-3 | TRBV6-6 | few | - | TGTGCCAGCAGCCGCACGTGGGGCAGGGGCACAGATACGCAGTATTTT | CASSRTWGRGTDTQYF
TRBJ2-7 | TRBV7-9 | - | TRBD2 | TGTGCCAGCAGCTTAGAGGCGGGAGCCTCCTACGAGCAGTACTTC | CASSLEAGASYEQYF
TRBJ2-2 | TRBV4-3 | - | TRBD1 | TGCGCCAGCAGCCAAGATTTTGGGACAGGGGACACCGGGGAGCTGTTTTTT | CASSQDFGTGDTGELFF
TRBJ2-4 | TRBV7-3 | - | - | TGTGCCAGCAGCCACGGGGGGCTGTGCATTCAGTACTTC | CASSHGGLCIQYF
TRBJ2-7 | TRBV27 | - | TRBD2 | TGTGCCAGCACTGGGGGGGAACCCTACGAGCAGTACTTC | CASTGGEPYEQYF
TRBJ1-1 | TRBV4-3 | - | - | TGCGCCAGCAGCCAAGATTGCGGGGGGACTGAAGCTTTCTTT | CASSQDCGGTEAFF
TRBJ2-1 | TRBV11-2 | - | - | TGTGCCAGCAGCTTAATTCGCGGGTCCTACAATGAGCAGTTCTTC | CASSLIRGSYNEQFF
TRBJ1-1 | TRBV4-1 | - | TRBD1 | TGCGCCAGCAGCCAAGACAGTCTCGACAGGGGGCCTGGGGGACACACTGAAGCTTTCTTT | CASSQDSLDRGPGGHTEAFF
TRBJ2-3 | TRBV5-1 | few | - | TGCGCCAGCAGCTTGCGGGGGTCTAGCACAGATACGCAGTATTTT | CASSLRGSSTDTQYF
TRBJ2-7 | TRBV5-1 | - | TRBD2 | TGCGCCAGCAGCTTAAGGGCATGGCGGGAGGGAAACGAGCAGTACTTC | CASSLRAWREGNEQYF
TRBJ2-7 | TRBV30 | - | TRBD1 | TGTGCCTGGAGTGTAGGGGGCTCCTCCTACGAGCAGTACTTC | CAWSVGGSSYEQYF
TRBJ2-7 | TRBV7-8 | once | TRBD1 | TGTGCCAGCAGCCGTGGGACAGGGAGAACCTACGAGCAGTACTTC | CASSRGTGRTYEQYF
TRBJ2-4 | TRBV10-3 | few | TRBD2 | TGTGCCATCAGTGAGGGACTAGCGTTAGCCAAAAACATTCAGTACTTC | CAISEGLALAKNIQYF
TRBJ2-6 | TRBV30 | - | TRBD2 | TGTGCCTGGAGTGTTTGGGAGGGTAGCTCTGGGGCCAACGTCCTGACTTTC | CAWSVWEGSSGANVLTF
TRBJ1-4 | TRBV28 | - | TRBD1 | TGTGCCAGCAGCACCGGGACAGGGTCAGAAAAACTGTTTTTT | CASSTGTGSEKLFF
TRBJ1-5 | TRBV28 | - | - | TGTGCCAGCAGAACCCCGACAGGCCTCCGGCATTTT | CASRTPTGLRHF
TRBJ1-1 | TRBV5-1 | - | - | TGCGCCAGCAGCCCGACGACAGCCATGAACACTGAAGCTTTCTTT | CASSPTTAMNTEAFF
TRBJ2-7 | TRBV14 | - | TRBD2 | TGTGCCAGCAGCCAAAAAAGCGGGATCTACGAGCAGTACTTC | CASSQKSGIYEQYF
TRBJ1-5 | TRBV28 | - | - | TGTGCCAGCAGGCCAGGGCTGGGCAATCAGCCCCAGCATTTT | CASRPGLGNQPQHF
TRBJ2-6 | TRBV6-5 | few | - | TGTGCCAGCAGTTATGACACCGGCTCTGGGGCCAACGTCCTGACTTTC | CASSYDTGSGANVLTF
TRBJ1-4 | TRBV28 | - | TRBD1 | TGTGCCAGCAGTTTCCTCGACAGGGTCAACGAAAAACTGTTTTTT | CASSFLDRVNEKLFF
TRBJ1-1 | TRBV19 | - | - | TGTGCCAGTAGTCTATCCATCATGAACACTGAAGCTTTCTTT | CASSLSIMNTEAFF
TRBJ1-2 | TRBV28 | - | - | TGTGCCAGCAGTTACCTCAGCCCCGGCGGAGGCTACACCTTC | CASSYLSPGGGYTF
TRBJ1-1 | TRBV30 | - | TRBD1 | TGTGCCTGGAGTGTACCGACAGGGGGCAAGGGGACGAACACTGAAGCTTTCTTT | CAWSVPTGGKGTNTEAFF
TRBJ1-5 | TRBV5-8 | - | - | TGTGCCAGCAGCCCCGACAGCTATAGCAATCAGCCCCAGCATTTT | CASSPDSYSNQPQHF
TRBJ2-7 | TRBV4-3 | - | TRBD1 | TGCGCCAGCAGCCAAGAAGCCCAGGGGGATACGAGGCACGAGCAGTACTTC | CASSQEAQGDTRHEQYF
TRBJ2-2 | TRBV6-6 | - | TRBD2 | TGTGCCAGCAGCCACGGTTCTAGCGGGAGAATCGGGGAGCTGTTTTTT | CASSHGSSGRIGELFF
TRBJ2-1 | TRBV5-1 | once | TRBD1 | TGCGCCAGCGTCGGGGACAGGGGGTCGTCGGAGCAGTTCTTC | CASVGDRGSSEQFF
TRBJ1-2 | TRBV15 | - | - | TGTGCCACCAGCAGAAACTCAGGGATCGGCTACACCTTC | CATSRNSGIGYTF
TRBJ2-3 | TRBV27 | - | - | TGTGCCAGCATGGGCACACACACAGATACGCAGTATTTT | CASMGTHTDTQYF
TRBJ2-1 | TRBV6-5 | - | - | TGTGCCACCCAGGGAGGCCCGAACAATGAGCAGTTCTTC | CATQGGPNNEQFF
TRBJ1-2 | TRBV10-3 | - | - | TGTGCCATCAGTCCTCCCGAGGGTTATGGCTACACCTTC | CAISPPEGYGYTF
TRBJ2-2 | TRBV7-9 | - | - | TGTGCCAGCAGCTTATTTTCCGGCGGTACGAACACCGGGGAGCTGTTTTTT | CASSLFSGGTNTGELFF